This T cell receptor (beta chain) appears in the sequencing data of a study of cytomegalovirus exposure and HLA in healthy donors. Study-wide background: Counted in an early data release were approximately 85 million unique TCRs from HLA-typed donors. Study-wide points: Association of a missense DCLRE1C variant with TCR beta V- and J-gene trimming was reported in a later analysis. A previous analysis found most TCR beta V segments productive roughly 87% or roughly 30% of the time. In a later analysis, across HLA loci, associated TCR counts were highest for DRB1, lowest for HLA-C.

PCR used 60 Vbeta primers and 13 Jbeta primers. Repertoires were generated with immunoSEQ multiplex PCR, while TCRdb's copy carries only in-frame clones and drops some. The repertoire has approximately 100,000 clones, 84% of them found once; the top ten carry more than 1%. Points on this clone: What it binds is unknown.

Sequences were obtained from PBMCs. This clonotype was sampled from a woman aged 18-35 years in good health and CMV-seronegative.

CDR3 nucleotide sequence: TGTGCCAGCCGAGAGGAGGGGGCAAGGTATAATTCACCCCTCCACTTT. It codes for CASREEGARYNSPLHF. V usage is TRBV5-4 and J usage is TRBJ1-6; 7 nucleotides line up with TRBD1. Germline V lookup: CDR1 SGHNT, CDR2 YYREEE (reference sequence). The CDR3 is 16 residues long. V lost 7 bases, J lost 4 bases, and 11 bases stayed unmatched.